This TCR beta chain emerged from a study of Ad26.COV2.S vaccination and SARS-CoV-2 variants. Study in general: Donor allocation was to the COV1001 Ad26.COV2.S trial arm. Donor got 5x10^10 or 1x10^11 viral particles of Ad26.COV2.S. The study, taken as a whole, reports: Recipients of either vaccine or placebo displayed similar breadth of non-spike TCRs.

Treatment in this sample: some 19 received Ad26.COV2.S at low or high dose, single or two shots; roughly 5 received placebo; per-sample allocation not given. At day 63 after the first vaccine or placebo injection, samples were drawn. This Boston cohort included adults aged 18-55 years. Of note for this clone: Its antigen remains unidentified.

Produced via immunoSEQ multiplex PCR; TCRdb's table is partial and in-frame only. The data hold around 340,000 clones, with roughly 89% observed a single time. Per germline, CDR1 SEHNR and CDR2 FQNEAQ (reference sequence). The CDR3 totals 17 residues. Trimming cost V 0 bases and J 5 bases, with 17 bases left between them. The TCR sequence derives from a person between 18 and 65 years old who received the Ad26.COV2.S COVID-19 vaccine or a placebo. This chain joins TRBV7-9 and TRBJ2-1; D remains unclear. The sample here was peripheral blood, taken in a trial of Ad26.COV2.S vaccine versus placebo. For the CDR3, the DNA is TGTGCCAGCAGCTTAGCGCTACGGCCCCCCGAGGACAATGAGCAGTTCTTC. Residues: CASSLALRPPEDNEQFF.